Sequencing of this T cell receptor (beta chain) was carried out in a study of cytomegalovirus exposure and HLA in healthy donors. The CDR3 contains 13 residues. Germline V gene sequence: CDR1 MNHNS, CDR2 SASEGT. V gave up 2 bases and J gave up 14 bases, with 18 bases separating them. Study observations and caveats: Later work associated roughly 15,000 TCR beta sequences with HLA alleles at 0.05 false discovery rate.

It was with 60 Vbeta and 13 Jbeta primers that the PCR ran. Assay: immunoSEQ multiplex PCR; the TCRdb copy retains only in-frame clones and omits some. The sample lists about 200,000 clones, about four fifths occurring once. With regard to this clone: Its matching antigen is unknown. Other DNA sequences in this sample translate to the same CDR3.

The sequence came from a girl aged 10-17 years in good health and CMV-seropositive. The rearrangement uses TRBV6-1 and TRBJ1-1; unclear D gene. Input material: PBMCs. The CDR3 bases are TGTGCCAGCAGTGAAAGGGAGAACGCTGAGGCCTTCTTT. It codes for CASSERENAEAFF.